This T cell receptor (beta chain) was retrieved from a study of T-cell memory formation after mild COVID-19. The study's findings and limits: Pre-infection memory carried some responding clones, suggesting that cross-reactive memory joined.

TCRdb processed the 5' RACE reads anew with MiXCR; each CDR3 protein has one entry. The table includes around 60,000 distinct CDR3 sequences, over 7.5% detected once. The CDR3 consists of 16 residues. V gave up 5 bases and J gave up 5 bases; unmatched junction bases: 13. To note about this clonotype: What it recognizes is unknown.

This clonotype was sampled from a young man who had mild COVID-19 (a few samples of this study predate the infection). Cell type and time point are not known. This chain joins TRBV12-3 or TRBV12-4 and TRBJ2-5; 8 bases align to TRBD1. The sequencing input was PBMCs or a T cell subset sorted from them (not recorded which). The CDR3 region has the DNA TGTGCCAGCAGTCCTTCTCCCGGACAGGGCGAGGAGACCCAGTACTTC. This translates into CASSPSPGQGEETQYF.